This TCR beta chain was obtained from a study of metastatic and nonmetastatic thyroid tumors. About the research overall: From malignant and benign thyroid patients, repertoires in blood and in tumor or nodule tissue were compared. The study's findings and limits: Benign nodules reportedly had significantly lower TCR beta diversity than malignant thyroid tumors in blood and tumor.

Each patient went into thyroid surgery without having received any treatment. This CDR3 has 11 amino acids. Germline V gene data show CDR1 as DFQATT and CDR2 as SNEGSKA (reference sequence). Per the study methods: Clinicopathological groups differed in CDR3, with these differences serving to build a distant-metastasis classifier for papillary thyroid cancer. TCRdb recomputed clones from the PCR reads via MiXCR. The V and J calls come from TCRdb's annotation, not from the publication. The table includes under 35,000 clones, 35% to 45% detected once. Of note for this clone: What it recognizes is unknown. Mismatch with germline at one junction end may stem from a read error.

This chain connects TRBV20-1 to TRBJ2-1, with D tentatively TRBD1 or TRBD2 (5 bases each). The sequenced material came from tumor tissue. The source is a female donor with papillary thyroid cancer or a benign thyroid nodule (not recorded which). Some clones in this sample may be carry-over from other donors' samples. The CDR3 here is CSAFAEGRKYF. Here the CDR3 DNA reads TGCAGTGCCTTCGCCGAGGGGCGGAAGTACTTC.